The clone carrying this T cell receptor beta chain has more than one count but fewer than ten. Its antigen remains unidentified. This record belongs to a study of breast tumors, draining lymph nodes, adjacent tissues. TCRdb analysed the multiplex PCR reads with MiXCR anew, one entry per CDR3 protein. In the table there are under 150,000 distinct CDR3 sequences, just under 20% of which are singletons. Study-level findings and limits: Tumor TCR diversity was below lymph nodes but above nontumor tissue. Tumor and nontumor repertoires were significantly more similar in luminal-like than in basal-like breast cancer. Data only fit, rather than demonstrated, lymph node origin of most tumor T cells.

V was pared by 4 bases and J by 2 bases, with 6 bases of the junction left unmatched. The germline V gene encodes CDR1 SGHNT and CDR2 YYREEE (reference sequence). The CDR3 runs 16 residues. Breast cancer patients provided tissue from their axillary draining lymph nodes. Sequencing used axillary lymph node tissue. The receptor was derived from a female donor with breast cancer. Some clones in this sample may be carry-over from other donors' samples. The chain links TRBV5-4 to TRBJ2-3, with TRBD2 identical over 11 bases. CDR3 sequence reads: CASSIKLAGVTDTQYF. The DNA for the CDR3 is TGTGCCAGCAGCATAAAACTAGCGGGAGTCACAGATACGCAGTATTTT.